This T cell receptor (beta chain) was recorded in a study of T-cell memory formation after mild COVID-19. TCRdb called the 5' RACE reads again in MiXCR, with one record for every CDR3 protein. The sample lists roughly 100,000 distinct CDR3 sequences; about 15% were seen once. CDR3 length: 16 residues. Germline V gene sequence: CDR1 LGHNA, CDR2 YSLEER. The V end lost 0 bases, the J end lost 3 bases, and 12 bases lay between the germline ends. This sequence joins TRBV4-3 and TRBJ1-5, with D tentatively TRBD1 (6 bases). Material for sequencing was PBMCs or a T cell subset sorted from them (not recorded which). This TCR came from an adult woman who had mild COVID-19 (a few samples of this study predate the infection). Cell type and time point are not known. CDR3 amino acids: CASSQDRGTYNQPQHF. CDR3 coding DNA: TGCGCCAGCAGCCAAGATAGGGGGACGTACAATCAGCCCCAGCATTTT.